The rows below give T cell receptor beta chains drawn from one sample of a study of control samples from healthy donors and cancer patients. Data came from immunoSEQ multiplex PCR; TCRdb stores just in-frame clones and leaves some out. The sample records around 68,000 clones, over 65% being singletons. The material sequenced was blood. The receptors were gathered from a man between 45 and 60 years old in good health. Each CDR3 is given with its conserved first and last residue. The D gene is left open where the match is weak. A clone size is listed for some rows: how often the clone was seen (once, few, many), or a class if it is expanded.

v_gene,j_gene,d_gene,abundance,CDR3nt,CDR3aa
TRBV19,TRBJ2-5,-,once,TGTGCCAGTAGTAGCGGAGTAGGGGAGACCCAGTACTTC,CASSSGVGETQYF
TRBV6-5,TRBJ2-2,TRBD2,-,TGTGCCTTGAAGCGGGGCAGGGTGAACGGGGAGCTGTTTTTT,CALKRGRVNGELFF
TRBV7-9,TRBJ2-4,-,-,TGTGCCAGCAGTCCGGACGGGTTAGCCAAAAACATTCAGTACTTC,CASSPDGLAKNIQYF
TRBV5-1,TRBJ1-4,-,-,TGCGCCAGCAGCTTCGGACAGTATGAAAAACTGTTTTTT,CASSFGQYEKLFF
TRBV7-2,TRBJ2-1,-,once,TGTGCCAGCAGCTTAACGGAAAGGGGCCCCTTGGGTGAGCAGTTCTTC,CASSLTERGPLGEQFF
TRBV7-9,TRBJ2-1,-,-,TGTGCCAGCAGCTTAGGGGGGCAGGTCCCCTACAATGAGCAGTTCTTC,CASSLGGQVPYNEQFF
TRBV5-5,TRBJ1-2,-,-,TGTGCCAGCAGCCCGGGGACACCTGCTAACTATGGCTACACCTTC,CASSPGTPANYGYTF
TRBV30,TRBJ2-7,-,-,TGTGCCTGGAGTCCCTGGACGGTCCCCTACGAGCAGTACTTC,CAWSPWTVPYEQYF
TRBV3-1/TRBV3-2,TRBJ2-7,-,-,TGTGCCAGCAGCCAAGCCCCGCGGGACACCTACGAGCAGTACTTC,CASSQAPRDTYEQYF
TRBV15,TRBJ2-1,TRBD2,-,TGTGCCACCAGCAGTCCCCGGGGGGAGGCCGCCGAGCAGTTCTTC,CATSSPRGEAAEQFF
TRBV27,TRBJ2-3,-,once,TGTGCCAGCAGTTTATCGACGGGCAATACGCAGTATTTT,CASSLSTGNTQYF
TRBV15,TRBJ2-7,-,-,TGTGCCACCAGCAGCTTTAGCGCGGGTGAAGAGCAGTACTTC,CATSSFSAGEEQYF
TRBV6-5,TRBJ2-2,TRBD1,-,TGTGCCAGCAGCTCACAGGGGGCAGGCACCGGGGAGCTGTTTTTT,CASSSQGAGTGELFF
TRBV27,TRBJ2-2,TRBD1,once,TGTGCCAGCAGCGGGACAGGGAACACCGGGGAGCTGTTTTTT,CASSGTGNTGELFF
TRBV27,TRBJ2-1,TRBD2,once,TGTGCCAGCAGTCCGGACTTAGCGGGAGTATCCTACAATGAGCAGTTCTTC,CASSPDLAGVSYNEQFF
TRBV7-6,TRBJ2-7,TRBD1,-,TGTGCCAGCAGCTTAACCTCCGGGACAGGGTGGGGAGAGCAGTACTTC,CASSLTSGTGWGEQYF
TRBV28,TRBJ2-1,-,-,TGTGCCAGCACCCCAGGCTCCTACAATGAGCAGTTCTTC,CASTPGSYNEQFF
TRBV5-1,TRBJ1-5,-,once,TGCGCCAGCAGCTTGGAGGCAGGGAGAGATCAGCCCCAGCATTTT,CASSLEAGRDQPQHF
TRBV12-3/TRBV12-4,TRBJ1-2,-,-,TGTGCCAGCAGCCTTGGTAGGATTTATGGCTACACCTTC,CASSLGRIYGYTF
TRBV6-5,TRBJ2-2,-,-,TGTGCCAGCAGTTTTACCGGGATTCAGACCGGGGAGCTGTTTTTT,CASSFTGIQTGELFF
TRBV5-8,TRBJ1-1,-,-,TGTGCCAGCAGCTGGTCGTGGGGGGCCACTGAAGCTTTCTTT,CASSWSWGATEAFF
TRBV30,TRBJ2-2,-,-,TGTGCCTGGAGATGGAGCGGGGAGCTGTTTTTT,CAWRWSGELFF
TRBV9,TRBJ2-7,TRBD2,medium-sized,TGTGCCAGCAGCCCAGCGGGAGTACCTCACGAGCAGTACTTC,CASSPAGVPHEQYF
TRBV5-1,TRBJ2-5,-,-,TGCGCCAGCAGGTCAGGGGAACGAGAGACCCAGTACTTC,CASRSGERETQYF
TRBV12-3/TRBV12-4,TRBJ1-1,TRBD1,-,TGTGCCAGCAGATCTGGACAGGGGGTTGAAGCTTTCTTT,CASRSGQGVEAFF
TRBV2,TRBJ2-7,-,-,TGTGCCAGCAGTGCCAGGGTCTCCTACGAGCAGTACTTC,CASSARVSYEQYF
TRBV28,TRBJ2-1,-,-,TGTGCCAGCTCACCCTATTCCTACAATGAGCAGTTCTTC,CASSPYSYNEQFF
TRBV16,TRBJ2-5,-,-,TGTGCCAGCAGCCAAAGCCGGACCCCCCGGGAGACCCAGTACTTC,CASSQSRTPRETQYF
TRBV5-4,TRBJ2-7,-,-,TGTGCCAGCAGCTTGTTTAGCGGAGGGAGCTCCTACGAGCAGTACTTC,CASSLFSGGSSYEQYF
TRBV19,TRBJ2-2,-,-,TGTGCCAGTAGTATTGGAGGTTCCGGGGCAGGGGAGCTGTTTTTT,CASSIGGSGAGELFF
TRBV19,TRBJ1-5,-,-,TGTGCCAGTAGTAAGAGACAGGCCAATCAGCCCCAGCATTTT,CASSKRQANQPQHF
TRBV7-9,TRBJ2-6,-,-,TGTGCCAGCAGCTTAGCTGGGGCCAACGTCCTGACTTTC,CASSLAGANVLTF
TRBV27,TRBJ1-2,-,few,TGTGCCAGCAGTTTATCAGGGCAGGGACTTTCTGGCTACACCTTC,CASSLSGQGLSGYTF
TRBV9,TRBJ2-7,TRBD1,once,TGTGCCAGCAGCGGAGGGACAGTGGGCTACGAGCAGTACTTC,CASSGGTVGYEQYF
TRBV5-4,TRBJ2-1,TRBD2,once,TGTGCCAGCAGCGCCAAGAGGACTAGCGGGAGTTTTAATGAGCAGTTCTTC,CASSAKRTSGSFNEQFF
TRBV6-5,TRBJ1-1,TRBD1,-,TGTGCCAGCAGTCACTACAGGGGCCAGAACACTGAAGCTTTCTTT,CASSHYRGQNTEAFF
TRBV14,TRBJ2-7,-,-,TGTGCCAGCAGCCCAGGGGATTATTACGAGCAGTACTTC,CASSPGDYYEQYF
TRBV19,TRBJ2-7,TRBD1,-,TGTGCCAGTAGTGGAACCGGGACAGTCCACTACGAGCAGTACTTC,CASSGTGTVHYEQYF
TRBV5-4,TRBJ1-1,-,few,TGTGCCAGCAGCTTGATTCGGGGGTTGAACACTGAAGCTTTCTTT,CASSLIRGLNTEAFF
TRBV19,TRBJ2-1,-,-,TGTGCCAGTAGTATTGGTTCCCCCGGGGCCGTATACAATGAGCAGTTCTTC,CASSIGSPGAVYNEQFF
TRBV7-2,TRBJ1-4,-,-,TGTGCCAGCAGCTTAAGTGGACAGCCTAATGAAAAACTGTTTTTT,CASSLSGQPNEKLFF
TRBV6-2/TRBV6-3,TRBJ2-3,TRBD2,-,TGTGCCAGCAGTTACCTAGCGGGAGGATCCAGCACAGATACGCAGTATTTT,CASSYLAGGSSTDTQYF
TRBV7-2,TRBJ2-3,-,-,TGTGCCAGCAGCCCCCTCATTACAGATACGCAGTATTTT,CASSPLITDTQYF
TRBV28,TRBJ1-2,-,-,TGTGCCAGCAGTAGAAACTATGGCTACACCTTC,CASSRNYGYTF
TRBV15,TRBJ2-1,TRBD1,-,TGTGCCACCAGCAGAGGATTTGGGACAGGGGGACGCAGATCCTACAATGAGCAGTTCTTC,CATSRGFGTGGRRSYNEQFF
TRBV6-1,TRBJ1-3,TRBD1,few,TGTGCCAGCAGTGAAAGGGCAGGGGGACTAGTTGACACCATATATTTT,CASSERAGGLVDTIYF
TRBV6-1,TRBJ1-6,-,few,TGTGCCAGCAGTGAGAACAGGGTTAATTCACCCCTCCACTTT,CASSENRVNSPLHF
TRBV7-2,TRBJ1-4,TRBD1,-,TGTGCCAGCAGCAAGGACAGGGGAGGGAATGAAAAACTGTTTTTT,CASSKDRGGNEKLFF
TRBV5-1,TRBJ2-1,TRBD1,-,TGCGCCAGCAGGGGACAGGGTGGTGAGCAGTTCTTC,CASRGQGGEQFF
TRBV9,TRBJ1-2,-,-,TGTGCCAGCAGCGGGCGGGGAGGAGCTAACTATGGCTACACCTTC,CASSGRGGANYGYTF
TRBV6-2/TRBV6-3,TRBJ2-1,TRBD1,-,TGTGCCAGCAGTCCCGGGGGCAGGGGGCTTGGAAATGAGCAGTTCTTC,CASSPGGRGLGNEQFF
TRBV9,TRBJ1-1,-,-,TGTGCCAGCAGCGTAGCGCTGTCAGGCACTGAAGCTTTCTTT,CASSVALSGTEAFF
TRBV9,TRBJ2-1,TRBD2,-,TGTGCCAGCAGCACTAGCGGGAGGGATGAGCAGTTCTTC,CASSTSGRDEQFF
TRBV10-3,TRBJ1-1,TRBD1,few,TGTGCCATCAGGGGACAGGGAGGTAACCCTGAAGCTTTCTTT,CAIRGQGGNPEAFF
TRBV27,TRBJ1-2,TRBD1,-,TGTGCCAGCAGTGCCCGGACAGGGGAAGGTGGCTACACCTTC,CASSARTGEGGYTF
TRBV19,TRBJ2-2,TRBD2,-,TGTGCCAGTAGTATCACTAGCGGGATAGCCGGGGAGCTGTTTTTT,CASSITSGIAGELFF
TRBV4-3,TRBJ1-2,-,-,TGCGCCAGCAGCCAAGATTTTGTTTCTGGGGGGGTCGGCTACACCTTC,CASSQDFVSGGVGYTF
TRBV6-6,TRBJ2-1,-,-,TGTGCCAGCAGCCCTAGTGGTGAGCAGTTCTTC,CASSPSGEQFF
TRBV11-3,TRBJ2-5,-,-,TGTGCCAGCAGACCGGGACGGAGACCTCAAGAGACCCAGTACTTC,CASRPGRRPQETQYF
TRBV11-2,TRBJ2-1,TRBD1,-,TGTGCCAGCAGCTTAGCCGGACAGGGGGGTTACAATGAGCAGTTCTTC,CASSLAGQGGYNEQFF